This TCR beta chain was sequenced in a study of T cells in narcolepsy. Some clones are missing from TCRdb's copy, which holds only in-frame ones; the method was immunoSEQ multiplex PCR. The sample lists tens of thousands of clones, 92% occurring once. This clone showed up just once. Germline V gives CDR1 MNHNS, CDR2 SASEGT. V was pared by 6 bases and J by 3 bases, with 12 bases between. The CDR3 length is 14 residues. The TCR comes from a human donor with narcolepsy. V gene TRBV6-1 combines with J gene TRBJ1-5; no clear D gene. Sequencing was done on a sample of CD45RA- memory CD4+ T cells from PBMCs. Written as DNA, the CDR3 is TGTGCCAGCAGATTCTACGGATCCAATCAGCCCCAGCATTTT. As protein: CASRFYGSNQPQHF.